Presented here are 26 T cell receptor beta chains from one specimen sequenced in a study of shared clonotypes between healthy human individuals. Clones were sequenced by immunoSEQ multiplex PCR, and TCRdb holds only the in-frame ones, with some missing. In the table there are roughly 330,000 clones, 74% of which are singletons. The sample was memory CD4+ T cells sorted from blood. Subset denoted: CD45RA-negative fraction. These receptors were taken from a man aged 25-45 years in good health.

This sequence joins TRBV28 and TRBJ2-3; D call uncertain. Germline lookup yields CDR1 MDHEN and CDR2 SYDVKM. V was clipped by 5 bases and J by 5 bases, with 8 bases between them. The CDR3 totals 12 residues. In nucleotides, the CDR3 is TGTGCCAGCAGTCCCCCTCAAGATACGCAGTATTTT. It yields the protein CASSPPQDTQYF.

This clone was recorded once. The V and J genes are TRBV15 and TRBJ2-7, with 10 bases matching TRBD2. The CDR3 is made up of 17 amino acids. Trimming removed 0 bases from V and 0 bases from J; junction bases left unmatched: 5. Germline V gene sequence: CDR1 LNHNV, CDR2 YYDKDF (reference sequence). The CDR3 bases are TGTGCCACCAGCAGAGATCTGGGACTAGCGTACTCCTACGAGCAGTACTTC. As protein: CATSRDLGLAYSYEQYF.

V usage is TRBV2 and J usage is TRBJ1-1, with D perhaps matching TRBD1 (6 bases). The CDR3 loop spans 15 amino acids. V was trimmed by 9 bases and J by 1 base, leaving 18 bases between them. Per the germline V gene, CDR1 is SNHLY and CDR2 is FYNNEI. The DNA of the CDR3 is TGTGCCAGGAAAAAATTACAGGGCTGGAACACTGAAGCTTTCTTT. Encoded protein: CARKKLQGWNTEAFF.

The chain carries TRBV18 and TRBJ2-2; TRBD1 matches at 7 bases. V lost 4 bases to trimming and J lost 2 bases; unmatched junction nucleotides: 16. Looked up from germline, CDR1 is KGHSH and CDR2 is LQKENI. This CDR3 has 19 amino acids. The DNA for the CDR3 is TGTGCCAGCTCACGGGTCTCCGCAAACACAGGGGTTAACACCGGGGAGCTGTTTTTT. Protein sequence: CASSRVSANTGVNTGELFF.

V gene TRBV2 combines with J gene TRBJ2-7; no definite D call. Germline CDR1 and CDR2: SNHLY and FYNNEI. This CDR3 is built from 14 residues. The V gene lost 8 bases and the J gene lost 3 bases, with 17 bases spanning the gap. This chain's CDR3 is CASFDRKNLYEQYF. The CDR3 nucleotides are TGTGCCAGCTTCGACCGGAAAAATCTCTACGAGCAGTACTTC.

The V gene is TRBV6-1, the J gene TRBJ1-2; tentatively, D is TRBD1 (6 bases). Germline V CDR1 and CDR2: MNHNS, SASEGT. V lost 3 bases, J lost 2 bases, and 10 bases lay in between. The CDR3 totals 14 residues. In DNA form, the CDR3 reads TGTGCCAGCAGTGAGACAGGCCTCAACTATGGCTACACCTTC. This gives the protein CASSETGLNYGYTF.

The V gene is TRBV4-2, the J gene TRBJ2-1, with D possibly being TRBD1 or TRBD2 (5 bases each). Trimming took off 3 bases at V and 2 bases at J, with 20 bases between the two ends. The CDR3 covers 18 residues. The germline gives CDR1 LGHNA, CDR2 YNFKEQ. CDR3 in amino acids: CASSQYESTRGTYNEQFF. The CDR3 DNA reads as TGTGCCAGCAGCCAGTACGAATCAACGAGGGGAACCTACAATGAGCAGTTCTTC.

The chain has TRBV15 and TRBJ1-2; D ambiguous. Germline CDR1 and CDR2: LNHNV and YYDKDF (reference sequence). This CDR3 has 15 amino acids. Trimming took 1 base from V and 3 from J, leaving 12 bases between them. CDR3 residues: CATSRVGRMDYGYTF. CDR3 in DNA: TGTGCCACCAGCAGAGTGGGGAGGATGGACTATGGCTACACCTTC.

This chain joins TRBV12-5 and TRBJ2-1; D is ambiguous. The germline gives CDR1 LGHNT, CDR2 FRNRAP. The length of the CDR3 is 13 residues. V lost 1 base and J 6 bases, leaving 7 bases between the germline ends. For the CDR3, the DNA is TGTGCTAGTGGTTTGGAATCAGGCAATGAGCAGTTCTTC. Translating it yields CASGLESGNEQFF.

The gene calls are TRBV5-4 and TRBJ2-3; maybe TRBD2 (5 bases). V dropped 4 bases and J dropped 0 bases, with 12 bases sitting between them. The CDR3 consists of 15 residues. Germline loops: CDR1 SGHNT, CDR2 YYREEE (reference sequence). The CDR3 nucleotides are TGTGCCAGCAGCCCAAAGACGGGGAGCACAGATACGCAGTATTTT. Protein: CASSPKTGSTDTQYF.

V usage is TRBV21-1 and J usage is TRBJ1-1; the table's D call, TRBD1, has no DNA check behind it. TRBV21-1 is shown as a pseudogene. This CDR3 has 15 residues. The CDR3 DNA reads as TGTGCCAGCTCCTCCCACGGCCCTCGACGGACAGAAGCTTTCTTT. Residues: CASSSHGPRRTEAFF.

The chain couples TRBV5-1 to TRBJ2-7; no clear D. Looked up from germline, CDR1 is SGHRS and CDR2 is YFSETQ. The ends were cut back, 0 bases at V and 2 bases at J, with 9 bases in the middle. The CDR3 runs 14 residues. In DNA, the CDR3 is TGCGCCAGCAGCTTGGTAGTCGGCACCTACGAGCAGTACTTC. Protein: CASSLVVGTYEQYF.

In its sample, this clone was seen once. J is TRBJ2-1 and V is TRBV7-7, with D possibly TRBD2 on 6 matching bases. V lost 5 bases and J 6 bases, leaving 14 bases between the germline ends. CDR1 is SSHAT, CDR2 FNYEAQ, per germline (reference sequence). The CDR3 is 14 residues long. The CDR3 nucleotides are TGTGCCAGCAGCCGAGGACGGGAGTTCAATGAGCAGTTCTTC. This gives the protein CASSRGREFNEQFF.

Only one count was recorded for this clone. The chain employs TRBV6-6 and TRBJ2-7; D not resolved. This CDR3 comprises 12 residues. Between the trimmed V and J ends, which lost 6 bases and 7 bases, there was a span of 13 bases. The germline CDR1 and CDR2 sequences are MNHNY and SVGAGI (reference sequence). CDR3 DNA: TGTGCCAGCAGCCCCACTATAAGGGAGCAGTACTTC. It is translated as CASSPTIREQYF.

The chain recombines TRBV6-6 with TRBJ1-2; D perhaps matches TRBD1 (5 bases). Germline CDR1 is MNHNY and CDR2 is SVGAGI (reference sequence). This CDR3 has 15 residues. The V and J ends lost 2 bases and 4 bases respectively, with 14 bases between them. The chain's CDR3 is CASSYTSGSTYGYTF. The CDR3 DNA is TGTGCCAGCAGTTACACCTCAGGGTCAACCTATGGCTACACCTTC.

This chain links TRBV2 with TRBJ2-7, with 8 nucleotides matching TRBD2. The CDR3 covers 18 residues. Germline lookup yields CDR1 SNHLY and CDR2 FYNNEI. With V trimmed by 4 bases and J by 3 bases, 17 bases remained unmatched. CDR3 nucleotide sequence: TGTGCCAGCAGTGCCGGCGGGACTAGTAGCGTCGGAGGCTACGAGCAGTACTTC. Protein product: CASSAGGTSSVGGYEQYF.

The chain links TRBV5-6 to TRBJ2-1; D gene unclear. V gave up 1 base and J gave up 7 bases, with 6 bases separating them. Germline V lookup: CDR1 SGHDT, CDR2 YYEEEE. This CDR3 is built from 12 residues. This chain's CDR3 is CASSLYRNEQFF. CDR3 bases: TGTGCCAGCAGCTTGTATCGAAATGAGCAGTTCTTC.

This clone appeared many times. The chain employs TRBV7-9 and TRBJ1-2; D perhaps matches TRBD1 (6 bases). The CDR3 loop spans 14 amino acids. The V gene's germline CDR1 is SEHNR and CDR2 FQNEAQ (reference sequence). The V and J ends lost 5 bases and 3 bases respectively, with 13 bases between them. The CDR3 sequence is CASSRGRLDYGYTF. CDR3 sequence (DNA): TGTGCCAGCAGCCGGGGGCGCCTGGACTATGGCTACACCTTC.

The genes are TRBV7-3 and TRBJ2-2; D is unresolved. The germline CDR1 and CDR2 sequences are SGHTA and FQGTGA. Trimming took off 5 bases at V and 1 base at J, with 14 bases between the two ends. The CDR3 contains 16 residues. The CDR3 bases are TGTGCCAGCAGCCACATGGCTGCCCTGAACACCGGGGAGCTGTTTTTT. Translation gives CASSHMAALNTGELFF.

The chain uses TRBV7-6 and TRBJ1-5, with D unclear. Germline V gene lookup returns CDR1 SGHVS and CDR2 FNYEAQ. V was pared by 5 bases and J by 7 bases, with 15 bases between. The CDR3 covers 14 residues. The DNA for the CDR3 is TGTGCCAGCAGCGCGCGCGGAGCGCGACAGCCCCAGCATTTT. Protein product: CASSARGARQPQHF.

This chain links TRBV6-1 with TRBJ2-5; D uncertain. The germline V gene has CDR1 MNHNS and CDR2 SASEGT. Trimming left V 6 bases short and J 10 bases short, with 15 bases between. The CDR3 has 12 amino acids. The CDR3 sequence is CASSLGKLVQYF. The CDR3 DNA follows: TGTGCCAGCAGCTTGGGCAAGTTGGTCCAGTACTTC.

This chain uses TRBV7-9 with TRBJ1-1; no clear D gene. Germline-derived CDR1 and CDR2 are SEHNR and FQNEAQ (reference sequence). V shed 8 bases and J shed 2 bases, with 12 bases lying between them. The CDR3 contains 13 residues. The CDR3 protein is CASLRKGNTEAFF. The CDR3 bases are TGTGCCAGCTTAAGGAAAGGAAACACTGAAGCTTTCTTT.

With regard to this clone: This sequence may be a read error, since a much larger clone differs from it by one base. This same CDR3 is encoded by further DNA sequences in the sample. CDR3 sequence reads: CASSLGANSEQYF. CDR3 DNA sequence: TGTGCCAGCAGCCTGGGAGCGAATAGCGAGCAGTACTTC. This rearrangement joins TRBV5-4 to TRBJ2-7; a possible D gene is TRBD2 (5 bases). CDR3 length equals 13 residues. From germline, CDR1 is SGHNT and CDR2 YYREEE (reference sequence). The V end was cut by 4 bases, the J end by 6 bases, with 14 bases between.

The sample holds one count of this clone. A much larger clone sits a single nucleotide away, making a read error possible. CDR3: CASSAGETQYF. DNA of the CDR3: TGTGCCAGCAGTGCTGGGGAGACCCAGTACTTC. The gene calls are TRBV2 and TRBJ2-5; D is undetermined. This CDR3 region has 11 residues. V gave up 4 bases and J gave up 5 bases, with 5 bases separating them. Germline V CDR1 and CDR2: SNHLY, FYNNEI.

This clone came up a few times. Here the CDR3 reads CASSIGGVGSNQPQHF. The CDR3 DNA is TGTGCCAGTAGTATAGGCGGGGTCGGGAGCAATCAGCCCCAGCATTTT. The chain couples TRBV19 to TRBJ1-5, with D unresolved. Germline lookup yields CDR1 LNHDA and CDR2 SQIVND (reference sequence). V lost 1 base, J lost 1 base, and 11 bases lay in between. The CDR3 contains 16 residues.

The CDR3: CASSSRQGREGEQYF. In nucleotides, the CDR3 is TGTGCCAGCTCATCACGACAGGGACGGGAAGGGGAGCAGTACTTC. This chain links TRBV18 with TRBJ2-7, with 7 bases identical to TRBD1. The CDR3 is 15 amino acids. V shed 5 bases, J shed 7 bases, and the junction held 14 bases outside the gene matches. Germline CDR1 reads KGHSH; CDR2 reads LQKENI. Combining the CDR3 with reference TRBV18 and TRBJ2-7 gives the whole variable domain NAGVMQNPRHLVRRRGQEARLRCSPMKGHSHVYWYRQLPEEGLKFMVYLQKENIIDESGMPKERFSAEFPKEGPSILRIQQVVRGDSAAYFCASSSRQGREGEQYFGPGTRLTVT.